This note documents a single T cell receptor beta chain sequence. This CDR3 contains 11 residues. Germline CDR1 MDHEN, CDR2 SYDVKM. With a J-beta primer mix and a sample-barcoded 5' primer, a second PCR ran about 7 to 12 cycles. TCRdb re-derived calls from the 5' RACE reads in MiXCR, one entry per CDR3 protein. The sample has hundreds of thousands of distinct CDR3 sequences; over 40% are singletons. These data originate in a study of blood T cells in healthy people across ages. V is TRBV28 and J is TRBJ2-5; no firm D call. The J call could be wrong; TRBJ2-7 is a better fit for the DNA end. Sequencing was carried out using blood. This sequence originates from a woman aged 80 or older in good health. The CDR3 region has the DNA TGTGCCAGCAGTTTGGGTGGCGAGCAGTACGTC. Translating it yields CASSLGGEQYV.